This T cell receptor beta chain was captured by sequencing in a study of a mutant IDH1 vaccine in newly diagnosed glioma. The germline CDR1 and CDR2 sequences are SNHLY and FYNNEI. With V trimmed by 4 bases and J by 7 bases, 4 bases remained unmatched. CDR3 length: 13 residues. The time point denotes: week 35, safety follow-up. Vaccinated patients received 300 ug of mutant IDH1 20-mer peptide per dose, with topical imiquimod. TCRdb's table, derived via immunoSEQ multiplex PCR, lists solely in-frame clones and lacks some. This repertoire shows about 32,000 clones, approximately 80% found once; its top ten account for 6% to 7.5%. About this clone: The antigen is not known.

The chain is built from TRBV2 and TRBJ1-2; 9 positions match TRBD1. The source is a young woman with glioma. Specimen: PBMCs, collected from a glioma patient whose treatment included an IDH1 peptide vaccine. The CDR3 loop reads CASSAGTGSGYTF. The CDR3 DNA sequence: TGTGCCAGCAGTGCAGGGACAGGGTCTGGCTACACCTTC.